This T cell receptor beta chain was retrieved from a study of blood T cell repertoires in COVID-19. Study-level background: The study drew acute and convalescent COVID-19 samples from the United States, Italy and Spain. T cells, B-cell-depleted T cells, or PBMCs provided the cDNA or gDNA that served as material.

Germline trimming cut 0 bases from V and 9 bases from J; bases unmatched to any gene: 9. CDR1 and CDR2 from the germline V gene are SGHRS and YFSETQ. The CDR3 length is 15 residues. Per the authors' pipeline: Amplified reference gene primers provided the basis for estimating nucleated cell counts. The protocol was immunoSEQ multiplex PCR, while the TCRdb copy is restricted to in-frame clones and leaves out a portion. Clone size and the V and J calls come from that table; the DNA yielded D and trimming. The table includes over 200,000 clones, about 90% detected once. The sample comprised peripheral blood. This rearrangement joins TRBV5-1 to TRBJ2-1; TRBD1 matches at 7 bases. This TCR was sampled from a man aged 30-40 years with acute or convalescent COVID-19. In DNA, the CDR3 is TGCGCCAGCAGCTTGGTAACAGGGGCTACAACTGAGCAGTTCTTC. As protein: CASSLVTGATTEQFF. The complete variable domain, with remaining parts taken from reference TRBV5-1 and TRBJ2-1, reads KAGVTQTPRYLIKTRGQQVTLSCSPISGHRSVSWYQQTPGQGLQFLFEYFSETQRNKGNFPGRFSGRQFSNSRSEMNVSTLELGDSALYLCASSLVTGATTEQFFGPGTRLTVL.